What follows are 6 T cell receptor beta chains derived from one specimen sequenced in a study of T-cell memory formation after mild COVID-19 (dated by TCRdb to the early 2020s). Receptors were amplified or captured by 5' RACE. TCRdb records Illumina NovaSeq 6000 as the sequencer. The public reads were quality trimmed at Q25 with fastp and then assembled into clones with MiXCR by TCRdb, keeping productive beta chains. Each entry merges the rows of one CDR3 protein and shows their most common DNA and genes. The sample has nearly 110,000 distinct CDR3 sequences on record, about 15% of them singletons. 39% of the sample is held by the ten biggest clonotypes. The sequenced sample was PBMCs or a T cell subset sorted from them (not recorded which). The receptor set was obtained from a man between 18 and 29 years old who had mild COVID-19 (a few samples of this study predate the infection). The sample titles of this study are shuffled in the database, so cell type and time point are left out; the donor was told from shared clones.

The rearrangement links TRBV11-2 to TRBJ2-7, with TRBD2 as a possible D gene (5 bases). Germline CDR1 is SGHAT and CDR2 is FQNNGV. There are 16 residues in the CDR3. The V gene lost 3 bases and the J gene lost 5 bases, with 20 bases spanning the gap. CDR3 DNA: TGTGCCAGCAGCTTCTTCATTCCGGGGTCATATGACGAGCAGTACTTC. Amino acids: CASSFFIPGSYDEQYF.

V and J are TRBV29-1 and TRBJ2-5; D might be TRBD2 (6 bases). CDR3 size: 14 residues. CDR1 is SQVTM, CDR2 ANQGSEA, per germline. Trimming cost V 3 bases and J 5 bases, with 16 bases left between them. CDR3 residues: CSVDYRGWTETQYF. The CDR3 DNA follows: TGCAGCGTTGATTACCGGGGGTGGACGGAGACCCAGTACTTC.

Only a few counts were recorded for this clonotype. The V and J genes are TRBV7-9 and TRBJ2-2, with D possibly TRBD2 on 5 matching bases. V was cut by 2 bases and J by 5 bases, with 12 bases left in between. The CDR3 extends over 15 amino acids. Germline CDR1 reads SEHNR; CDR2 reads FQNEAQ (reference sequence). CDR3 sequence: CASSLQARGTGELFF. CDR3 DNA: TGTGCCAGCAGCTTACAAGCACGGGGTACCGGGGAGCTGTTTTTT. The full variable domain, completed using reference TRBV7-9 and TRBJ2-2, is DTGVSQNPRHKITKRGQNVTFRCDPISEHNRLYWYRQTLGQGPEFLTYFQNEAQLEKSRLLSDRFSAERPKGSFSTLEIQRTEQGDSAMYLCASSLQARGTGELFFGEGSRLTVL.

The chain combines TRBV6-2 or TRBV6-3 with TRBJ2-7; D gene uncertain. This CDR3 is 12 amino acids long. V was cut by 3 bases and J by 10 bases, with 13 bases left in between. Germline loops: CDR1 MNHEY, CDR2 SVGEGT. The CDR3 coding sequence is TGTGCCAGCAGTTATTTTCCGGGTGAACAGTACTTC. This sequence encodes CASSYFPGEQYF.

This clonotype was detected only once. The rearrangement links TRBV6-2 or TRBV6-3 to TRBJ2-7; no clear D. CDR1 MNHEY and CDR2 SVGEGT come from the germline V gene. Trimming cost V 3 bases and J 6 bases, with 12 bases left between them. This CDR3 is built from 13 residues. CDR3 DNA: TGTGCCAGCAGTTATACGAACCCCACCGAGCAGTACTTC. It encodes CASSYTNPTEQYF.

The chain carries TRBV6-5 and TRBJ1-1, with 7 bases that match TRBD1. Trimming at V came to 2 bases and at J to 1 base, leaving 4 bases not matched to a gene. Per germline, CDR1 MNHEY and CDR2 SVGAGI. The CDR3 is 15 residues long. The CDR3 here is CASSYRTGANTEAFF. CDR3 nucleotide sequence: TGTGCCAGCAGTTACAGGACAGGCGCGAACACTGAAGCTTTCTTT.